The present entry profiles one TCR beta chain with its context. Its antigen has not been determined. The record has no base qualities; no much larger clone is one base away. V gives up 5 bases and J gives up 6 bases, and the segment between their germline ends measures 14 bases. Reading the germline V gene (reference sequence) gives CDR1 WNHNN and CDR2 SYGVQD. The cysteine opens and the phenylalanine closes a CDR3 of 14 amino acids. CDR3 DNA is the only sequence kept; it has 42 bases, read in frame from the first base. The sample's time point label is to be understood as: newly diagnosed, previously untreated cHL patient sample. As a comparison group for the relapsed/refractory trial patients, PBMCs from patients with newly diagnosed, previously untreated classical Hodgkin lymphoma were sequenced. After peripheral blood was drawn into 8 mL Vacutainer Cell Preparation Tubes, PBMCs were isolated by centrifugation and then cryopreserved.

The data stem from a study of PD-1 blockade in classical Hodgkin lymphoma (TCRdb year 2020). Looking at the study overall: The study used CyTOF and TCR beta sequencing to define a peripheral blood immune signature of response to PD-1 blockade in classical Hodgkin lymphoma. Overall study results and their limits: Baseline TCR diversity was reported to be lower in newly diagnosed patients than in healthy donors and to be lower still in relapsed/refractory patients. The study was restricted to a single clinical trial cohort, and the causes of repertoire differences, possibly disease activity or prior therapy, were left undefined.

The Qiagen DNeasy kit was used to extract genomic DNA from unsorted PBMCs and from the negatively selected CD4+ and CD8+ fractions. Using primers that anneal to V and J segments, immunoSEQ multiplex PCR amplified the TCR beta CDR3 regions. A synthetic immune receptor repertoire was used to minimize amplification bias, and any remaining bias was removed computationally after sequencing. As for the authors' bioinformatics: Repertoire diversity was quantified as the Shannon entropy index using custom Python scripts. Unsorted, CD4+ and CD8+ repertoires were analyzed separately, except in combined analyses where CD4+ and CD8+ sequences were merged in silico. TCRdb limited this immuneACCESS table to in-frame rearrangements with V and J called. A share of clones is missing; checked studies link under half to unresolved V genes, and the rest is unexplained. The V and J calls and clone size come from that table; D and trimming were worked out from the DNA. Present in this sample are some 49,000 clones, approximately 91% of which were seen just once. Around 5% of the sample lies in the top ten.

Recombination joined TRBV10-1 with TRBJ2-1; TRBD2 is perhaps the D gene, given 6 matching bases. The material sequenced was peripheral blood mononuclear cells (PBMCs). The sequence was obtained from a human donor with classical Hodgkin lymphoma. Here is the DNA: TGCGCCAGCAGTCGACGGGACTTCCCCAATGAGCAGTTCTTC. The translation is CASSRRDFPNEQFF.